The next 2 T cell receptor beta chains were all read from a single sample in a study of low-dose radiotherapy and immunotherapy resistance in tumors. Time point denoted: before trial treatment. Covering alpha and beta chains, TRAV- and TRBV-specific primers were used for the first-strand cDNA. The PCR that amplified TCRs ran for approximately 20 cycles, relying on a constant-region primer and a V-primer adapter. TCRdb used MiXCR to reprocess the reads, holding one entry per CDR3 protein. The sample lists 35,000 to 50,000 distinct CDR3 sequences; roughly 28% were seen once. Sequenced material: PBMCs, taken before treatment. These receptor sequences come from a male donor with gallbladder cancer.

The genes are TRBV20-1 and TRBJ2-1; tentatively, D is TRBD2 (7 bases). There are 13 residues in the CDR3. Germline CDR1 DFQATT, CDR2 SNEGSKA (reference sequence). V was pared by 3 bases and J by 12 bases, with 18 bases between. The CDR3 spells CSASVGAGDVQFF. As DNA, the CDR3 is TGCAGTGCTAGTGTGGGGGCGGGGGATGTGCAGTTCTTC.

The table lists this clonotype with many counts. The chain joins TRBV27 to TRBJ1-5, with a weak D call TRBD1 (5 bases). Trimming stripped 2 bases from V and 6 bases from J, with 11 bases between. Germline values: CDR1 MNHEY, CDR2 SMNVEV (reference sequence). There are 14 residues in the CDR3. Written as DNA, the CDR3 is TGTGCCAGCAGTTTACAGGGTTTAGGTCAGCCCCAGCATTTT. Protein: CASSLQGLGQPQHF.